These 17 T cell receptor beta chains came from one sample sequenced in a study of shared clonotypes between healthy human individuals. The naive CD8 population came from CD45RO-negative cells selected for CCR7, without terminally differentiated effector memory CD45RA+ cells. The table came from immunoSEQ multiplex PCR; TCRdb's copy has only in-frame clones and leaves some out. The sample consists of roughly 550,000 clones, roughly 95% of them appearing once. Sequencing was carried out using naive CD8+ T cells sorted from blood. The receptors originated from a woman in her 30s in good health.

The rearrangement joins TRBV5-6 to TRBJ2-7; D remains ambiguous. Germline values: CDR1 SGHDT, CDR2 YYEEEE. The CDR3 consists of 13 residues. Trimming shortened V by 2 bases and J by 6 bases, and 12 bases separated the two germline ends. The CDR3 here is CASSFKLFVEQYF. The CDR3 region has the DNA TGTGCCAGCAGCTTCAAACTGTTCGTCGAGCAGTACTTC. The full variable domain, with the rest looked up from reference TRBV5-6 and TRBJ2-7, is DAGVTQSPTHLIKTRGQQVTLRCSPKSGHDTVSWYQQALGQGPQFIFQYYEEEERQRGNFPDRFSGHQFPNYSSELNVNALLLGDSALYLCASSFKLFVEQYFGPGTRLTVT.

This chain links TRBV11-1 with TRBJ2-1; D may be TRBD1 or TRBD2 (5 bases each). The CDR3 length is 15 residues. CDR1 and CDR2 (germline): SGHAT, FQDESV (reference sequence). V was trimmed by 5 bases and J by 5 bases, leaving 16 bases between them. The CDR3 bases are TGTGCCAGCAGCCTCGGGACCGAGCTGAACAATGAGCAGTTCTTC. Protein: CASSLGTELNNEQFF. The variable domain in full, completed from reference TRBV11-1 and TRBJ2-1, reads EAEVAQSPRYKITEKSQAVAFWCDPISGHATLYWYRQILGQGPELLVQFQDESVVDDSQLPKDRFSAERLKGVDSTLKIQPAELGDSAMYLCASSLGTELNNEQFFGPGTRLTVL.

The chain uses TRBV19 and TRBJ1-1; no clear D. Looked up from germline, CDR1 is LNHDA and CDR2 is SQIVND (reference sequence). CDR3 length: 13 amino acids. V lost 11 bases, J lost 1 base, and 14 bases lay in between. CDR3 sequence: CASYPGPNTEAFF. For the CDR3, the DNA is TGTGCCTCCTACCCGGGTCCGAACACTGAAGCTTTCTTT.

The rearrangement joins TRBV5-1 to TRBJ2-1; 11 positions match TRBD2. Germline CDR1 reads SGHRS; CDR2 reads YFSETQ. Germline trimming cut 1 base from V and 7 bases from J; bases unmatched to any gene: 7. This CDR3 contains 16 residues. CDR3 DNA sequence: TGCGCCAGCAGCTTGTGGAATAGCGGGAGGGTAAATGAGCAGTTCTTC. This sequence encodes CASSLWNSGRVNEQFF.

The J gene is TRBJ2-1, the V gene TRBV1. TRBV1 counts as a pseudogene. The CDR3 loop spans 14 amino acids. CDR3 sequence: CTSSQEVPYNEQFF. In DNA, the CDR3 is TGCACCAGCAGCCAGGAAGTTCCTTACAATGAGCAGTTCTTC.

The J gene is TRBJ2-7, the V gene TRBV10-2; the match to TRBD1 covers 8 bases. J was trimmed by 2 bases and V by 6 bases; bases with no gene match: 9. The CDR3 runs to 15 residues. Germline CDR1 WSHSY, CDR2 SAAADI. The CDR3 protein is CASRETGGWAYEQYF. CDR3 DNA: TGCGCCAGCAGGGAAACAGGGGGTTGGGCCTACGAGCAGTACTTC.

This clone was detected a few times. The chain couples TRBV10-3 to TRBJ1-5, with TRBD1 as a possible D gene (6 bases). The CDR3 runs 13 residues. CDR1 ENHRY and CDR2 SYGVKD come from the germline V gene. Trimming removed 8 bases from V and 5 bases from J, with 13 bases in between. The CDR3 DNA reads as TGTGCCATCTCGGACAGCCATGATCAGCCCCAGCATTTT. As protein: CAISDSHDQPQHF.

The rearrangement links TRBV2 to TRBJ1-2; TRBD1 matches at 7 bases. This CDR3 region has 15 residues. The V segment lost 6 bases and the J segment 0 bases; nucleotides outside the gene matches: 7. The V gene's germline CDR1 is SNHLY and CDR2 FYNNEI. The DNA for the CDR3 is TGTGCCAGCAGCGAGATGGGGACAGCTAACTATGGCTACACCTTC. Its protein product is CASSEMGTANYGYTF.

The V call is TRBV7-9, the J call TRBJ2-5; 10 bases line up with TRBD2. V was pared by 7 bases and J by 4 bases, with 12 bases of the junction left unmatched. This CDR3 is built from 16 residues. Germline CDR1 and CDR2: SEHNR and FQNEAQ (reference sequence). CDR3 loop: CASNPGLAGAGETQYF. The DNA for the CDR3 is TGTGCCAGCAACCCCGGGCTAGCGGGAGCTGGAGAGACCCAGTACTTC.

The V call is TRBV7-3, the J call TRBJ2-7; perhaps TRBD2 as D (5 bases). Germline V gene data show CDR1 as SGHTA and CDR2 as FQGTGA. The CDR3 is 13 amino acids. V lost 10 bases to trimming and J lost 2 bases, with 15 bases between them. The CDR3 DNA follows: TGTGCCACCATTGGGGAGTCAACCTACGAGCAGTACTTC. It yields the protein CATIGESTYEQYF.

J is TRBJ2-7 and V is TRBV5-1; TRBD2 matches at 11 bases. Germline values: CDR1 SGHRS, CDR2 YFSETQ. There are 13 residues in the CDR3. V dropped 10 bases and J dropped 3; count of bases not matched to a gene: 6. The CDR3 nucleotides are TGCGCCTCCAGACTAGCGGGACTCTACGAGCAGTACTTC. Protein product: CASRLAGLYEQYF. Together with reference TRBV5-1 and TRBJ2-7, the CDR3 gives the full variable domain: KAGVTQTPRYLIKTRGQQVTLSCSPISGHRSVSWYQQTPGQGLQFLFEYFSETQRNKGNFPGRFSGRQFSNSRSEMNVSTLELGDSALYLCASRLAGLYEQYFGPGTRLTVT.

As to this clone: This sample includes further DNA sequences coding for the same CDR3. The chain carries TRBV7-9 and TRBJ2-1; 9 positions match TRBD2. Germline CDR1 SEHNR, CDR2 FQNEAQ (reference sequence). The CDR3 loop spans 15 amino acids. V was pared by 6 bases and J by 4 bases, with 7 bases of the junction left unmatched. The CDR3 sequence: CASRPTSGRYNEQFF. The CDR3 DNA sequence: TGTGCCAGCAGACCCACCAGCGGGAGGTACAATGAGCAGTTCTTC.

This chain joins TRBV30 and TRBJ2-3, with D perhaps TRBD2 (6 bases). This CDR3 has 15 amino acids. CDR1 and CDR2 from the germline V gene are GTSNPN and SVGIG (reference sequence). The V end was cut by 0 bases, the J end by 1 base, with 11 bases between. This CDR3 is CAWSVNPGGTDTQYF. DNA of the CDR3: TGTGCCTGGAGTGTAAACCCGGGGGGCACAGATACGCAGTATTTT.

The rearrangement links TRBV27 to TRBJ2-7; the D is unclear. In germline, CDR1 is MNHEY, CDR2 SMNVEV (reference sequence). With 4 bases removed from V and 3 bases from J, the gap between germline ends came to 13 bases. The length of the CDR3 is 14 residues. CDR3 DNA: TGTGCCAGCAGTTCCACAGTCGGGTTCTACGAGCAGTACTTC. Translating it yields CASSSTVGFYEQYF.

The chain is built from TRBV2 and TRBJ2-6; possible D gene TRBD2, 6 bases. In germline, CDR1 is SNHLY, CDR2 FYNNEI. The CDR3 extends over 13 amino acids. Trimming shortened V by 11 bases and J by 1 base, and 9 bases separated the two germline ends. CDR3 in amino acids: CAGGYSGANVLTF. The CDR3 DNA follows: TGTGCCGGGGGGTATTCTGGGGCCAACGTCCTGACTTTC.

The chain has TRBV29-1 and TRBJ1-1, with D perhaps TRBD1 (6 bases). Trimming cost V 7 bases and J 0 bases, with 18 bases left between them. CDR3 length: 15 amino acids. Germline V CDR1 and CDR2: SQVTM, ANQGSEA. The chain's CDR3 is CSDTTRGSMNTEAFF. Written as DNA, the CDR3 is TGCAGCGACACCACGAGGGGGAGCATGAACACTGAAGCTTTCTTT.

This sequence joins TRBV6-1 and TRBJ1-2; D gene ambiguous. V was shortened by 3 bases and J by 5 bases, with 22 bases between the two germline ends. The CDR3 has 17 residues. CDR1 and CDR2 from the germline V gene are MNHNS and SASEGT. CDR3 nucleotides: TGTGCCAGCAGTGATTACTACTCAGTCGAAGGATCTTATGGCTACACCTTC. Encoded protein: CASSDYYSVEGSYGYTF.